The next 19 T cell receptor beta chains were all read from a single sample in a study of cytomegalovirus exposure and HLA in healthy donors. In the PCR, 60 Vbeta and 13 Jbeta primers were used. Measured with immunoSEQ multiplex PCR; TCRdb has only the in-frame clones, and not every one. The sample has hundreds of thousands of clones, around 79% seen once; the top ten hold about 2%. Sequencing was carried out using PBMCs. Receptors were obtained from a male donor in good health and CMV-seronegative.

V is TRBV7-3 and J is TRBJ2-7; the match to TRBD2 covers 8 bases. Germline CDR1 SGHTA, CDR2 FQGTGA. The CDR3 runs 16 residues. After removal of 5 bases from V and 0 bases from J, the junction contained 9 bases not matched to a gene. Written as DNA, the CDR3 is TGTGCCAGCAGCAATCCCTCGGGAGGGGGCTCCTACGAGCAGTACTTC. It specifies CASSNPSGGGSYEQYF.

The chain combines TRBV5-1 with TRBJ2-3, with D hard to call. This CDR3 is 12 amino acids long. The germline V gene encodes CDR1 SGHRS and CDR2 YFSETQ. V was trimmed by 1 base and J by 4 bases, leaving 4 bases between them. The CDR3 DNA is TGCGCCAGCAGCTTGATCTCAGATACGCAGTATTTT. Its translation: CASSLISDTQYF.

J is TRBJ2-7 and V is TRBV11-2, with 9 bases lining up with TRBD1. The CDR3 has 15 amino acids. J was trimmed by 3 bases and V by 7 bases; bases with no gene match: 10. From germline, CDR1 is SGHAT and CDR2 FQNNGV. CDR3 nucleotides: TGTGCCAGCACCGGTGGGACAGGGAAAAGCTACGAGCAGTACTTC. It translates to CASTGGTGKSYEQYF.

The V call is TRBV9, the J call TRBJ2-7; 14 bases are shared with TRBD2. Trimming cost V 3 bases and J 5 bases; bases outside gene matches: 1. The CDR3 totals 14 residues. Germline CDR1 reads SGDLS; CDR2 reads YYNGEE. The CDR3 reads CASSGLAGGHEQYF. DNA of the CDR3: TGTGCCAGCAGCGGACTAGCGGGAGGGCACGAGCAGTACTTC.

The rearrangement joins TRBV7-8 to TRBJ2-7; D is unclear. Germline V gene lookup returns CDR1 SGHVS and CDR2 FQNEAQ. V lost 2 bases, J lost 0 bases, and 11 bases lay in between. The CDR3 extends over 15 amino acids. The CDR3, as DNA: TGTGCCAGCAGCTTATTGTCAGGAACCTCCTACGAGCAGTACTTC. Protein product: CASSLLSGTSYEQYF.

This clone was seen once. The chain couples TRBV5-4 to TRBJ2-1, with TRBD1 matching over 9 bases. This CDR3 has 15 residues. From germline, CDR1 is SGHNT and CDR2 YYREEE (reference sequence). Trimming removed 4 bases from V and 4 bases from J; junction bases left unmatched: 6. CDR3 DNA sequence: TGTGCCAGCAGCCTAGGGACAGGGTCATACAATGAGCAGTTCTTC. Protein: CASSLGTGSYNEQFF.

A few counts support this clone. CDR3 in amino acids: CASRSQAGRQIQYF. Here the CDR3 DNA reads TGCGCCAGCCGGTCCCAAGCAGGGCGTCAAATTCAGTACTTC. The V call is TRBV5-1, the J call TRBJ2-4, with TRBD1 as a possible D gene (5 bases). Trimming stripped 7 bases from V and 10 bases from J, with 21 bases between. The CDR3 is 14 amino acids. Germline assignment: CDR1 SGHRS and CDR2 YFSETQ.

This chain connects TRBV6-1 to TRBJ1-3, with 10 bases identical to TRBD1. J lost 0 bases, V lost 4 bases, and 6 bases had no gene match. Germline loops: CDR1 MNHNS, CDR2 SASEGT. This CDR3 is 17 amino acids long. CDR3 sequence reads: CASSATGGFHSGNTIYF. In DNA form, the CDR3 reads TGTGCCAGCAGTGCGACAGGGGGCTTCCACTCTGGAAACACCATATATTTT.

This chain uses TRBV5-6 with TRBJ2-1; D is perhaps TRBD2 (6 bases). V dropped 5 bases and J dropped 12 bases, with 15 bases sitting between them. In germline, CDR1 is SGHDT, CDR2 YYEEEE. CDR3 length: 12 residues. The CDR3 loop reads CASSLLLRGQFF. The CDR3 DNA sequence: TGTGCCAGCAGTCTTTTGCTGCGGGGGCAGTTCTTC. Based on the CDR3 plus reference TRBV5-6 and TRBJ2-1, the full variable domain is DAGVTQSPTHLIKTRGQQVTLRCSPKSGHDTVSWYQQALGQGPQFIFQYYEEEERQRGNFPDRFSGHQFPNYSSELNVNALLLGDSALYLCASSLLLRGQFFGPGTRLTVL.

The chain employs TRBV7-9 and TRBJ2-1, with a possible D match to TRBD1 (7 bases). The germline V gene has CDR1 SEHNR and CDR2 FQNEAQ (reference sequence). CDR3 length: 15 amino acids. V was trimmed by 6 bases and J by 4 bases, leaving 16 bases between them. The CDR3 coding sequence is TGTGCCAGCAGACTCGGAGGGGGCGGGTACAATGAGCAGTTCTTC. The encoded protein is CASRLGGGGYNEQFF. Full variable domain (remainder filled in from reference TRBV7-9 and TRBJ2-1): DTGVSQNPRHKITKRGQNVTFRCDPISEHNRLYWYRQTLGQGPEFLTYFQNEAQLEKSRLLSDRFSAERPKGSFSTLEIQRTEQGDSAMYLCASRLGGGGYNEQFFGPGTRLTVL.

The CDR3: CASSLGTGLETQYF. CDR3 DNA sequence: TGTGCCAGCAGCTTAGGAACGGGTTTGGAGACCCAGTACTTC. The genes are TRBV7-6 and TRBJ2-5; D is undetermined. The CDR3 is 14 amino acids. CDR1 and CDR2 from the germline V gene are SGHVS and FNYEAQ. The V end lost 1 base, the J end lost 5 bases, and 11 bases lay between the germline ends. Variable domain in full (rest from reference TRBV7-6 and TRBJ2-5): GAGVSQSPRYKVTKRGQDVALRCDPISGHVSLYWYRQALGQGPEFLTYFNYEAQQDKSGLPNDRFSAERPEGSISTLTIQRTEQRDSAMYRCASSLGTGLETQYFGPGTRLLVL.

This chain's CDR3 is CASSSPGTEISYEQYF. The CDR3 DNA reads TGCGCCAGCAGCTCTCCTGGGACAGAAATCTCCTACGAGCAGTACTTC. V and J are TRBV5-1 and TRBJ2-7, with 7 positions matching TRBD1. After removal of 3 bases from V and 0 bases from J, the junction contained 9 bases not matched to a gene. The germline CDR1 and CDR2 sequences are SGHRS and YFSETQ. CDR3 length: 16 residues.

The CDR3 here is CASSPDAGGSYNEQFF. The CDR3 bases are TGTGCCAGCTCACCTGATGCGGGTGGCTCCTACAATGAGCAGTTCTTC. The chain carries TRBV18 and TRBJ2-1, with a tentative D call TRBD2 (5 bases). The CDR3 is made up of 16 amino acids. V was cut by 3 bases and J by 0 bases, with 12 bases left in between. Germline CDR1 is KGHSH and CDR2 is LQKENI.

The J gene is TRBJ1-1, the V gene TRBV28; possible D gene TRBD1, 6 bases. V lost 8 bases and J lost 8, with 24 bases in between. Germline CDR1 MDHEN, CDR2 SYDVKM. This CDR3 has 15 amino acids. The CDR3 protein is CASSTPPGTPAEAFF. In DNA form, the CDR3 reads TGTGCCAGCTCAACCCCCCCCGGGACACCGGCCGAAGCTTTCTTT.

This chain joins TRBV5-1 and TRBJ1-2, with 9 bases lining up with TRBD1. J lost 4 bases, V lost 5 bases, and 12 bases had no gene match. The length of the CDR3 is 16 residues. Looked up from germline, CDR1 is SGHRS and CDR2 is YFSETQ. Here the CDR3 DNA reads TGCGCCAGCAGACAAAGGACAGGGGAGTCTTTCTATGGCTACACCTTC. Its protein is CASRQRTGESFYGYTF. The variable domain in full, completed from reference TRBV5-1 and TRBJ1-2, reads KAGVTQTPRYLIKTRGQQVTLSCSPISGHRSVSWYQQTPGQGLQFLFEYFSETQRNKGNFPGRFSGRQFSNSRSEMNVSTLELGDSALYLCASRQRTGESFYGYTFGSGTRLTVV.

This clone was seen only once. CDR3 in amino acids: CASNPSGEGETQYF. CDR3 DNA: TGTGCCAGCAACCCTAGCGGGGAGGGGGAGACCCAGTACTTC. V gene TRBV6-5 combines with J gene TRBJ2-5; 9 nucleotides align to TRBD2. Trimming cost V 7 bases and J 5 bases; bases outside gene matches: 8. This CDR3 is built from 14 residues. CDR1 and CDR2 (germline): MNHEY, SVGAGI.

The count of this clone is one. The chain combines TRBV18 with TRBJ1-5; 8 nucleotides agree with TRBD1. This CDR3 has 14 amino acids. Per germline, CDR1 KGHSH and CDR2 LQKENI. After removal of 2 bases from V and 5 bases from J, the junction contained 2 bases not matched to a gene. CDR3 bases: TGTGCCAGCTCACCAGTGGACAGGGATCAGCCCCAGCATTTT. Translation: CASSPVDRDQPQHF.

The CDR3 DNA follows: TGTGCCAGCAGCCCCGATACCGCCGGGACAGGGACTTTCTTT. Protein product: CASSPDTAGTGTFF. The chain couples TRBV7-6 to TRBJ1-1; 9 bases line up with TRBD1. V shed 5 bases and J 12 bases; nucleotides not matched to a gene: 13. Germline V lookup: CDR1 SGHVS, CDR2 FNYEAQ. This CDR3 is built from 14 residues.

V usage is TRBV30 and J usage is TRBJ2-1; 13 positions agree with TRBD2. Germline V gives CDR1 GTSNPN, CDR2 SVGIG (reference sequence). Trimming removed 5 bases from V and 6 bases from J; junction bases left unmatched: 4. CDR3 length equals 14 residues. Here the CDR3 DNA reads TGTGCCTGGGGACTAGCGGGAGCAATCAATGAGCAGTTCTTC. Its translation is CAWGLAGAINEQFF.